The clone carrying this T cell receptor beta chain was recorded a few times. This record comes from a study of T cells in Graves' hyperthyroidism and ophthalmopathy. Study in general: Peripheral blood draws took place at initial diagnosis, ahead of any treatment.

Researchers took RNA transcripts and amplified the TCR beta CDR3 regions from them. Primed by the HTBI set, a first-round RT-PCR was run on the TCR CDR3. TCRdb used MiXCR to reprocess the multiplex PCR reads, holding one entry per CDR3 protein. The top ten clones hold around 4% of a sample with more than 500,000 distinct CDR3 sequences, around 15% of them seen once. No progression to ophthalmopathy during 18 months of follow-up defined stable disease. Exclusion criteria comprised uncontrolled infection, other autoimmune disease, pregnancy or lactation. The V end lost 0 bases, the J end lost 3 bases, and 9 bases lay between the germline ends. Per germline, CDR1 MNHEY and CDR2 SMNVEV (reference sequence). CDR3 length: 14 amino acids.

This TCR came from a woman aged 25 to 39 with Graves' hyperthyroidism. The rearrangement joins TRBV27 to TRBJ2-7; D ambiguous. Specimen: blood. The CDR3 region is CASSLSAPYYEQYF. CDR3 DNA sequence: TGTGCCAGCAGTTTATCGGCCCCCTACTACGAGCAGTACTTC.